The 17 T cell receptor beta chains below all came from one sample that was sequenced in a study of shared clonotypes between healthy human individuals. CD45RO-negative CD8 cells positively selected for CCR7 made up the naive population, which excluded terminally differentiated effector memory CD45RA+ cells. Using immunoSEQ multiplex PCR, the repertoire was profiled, and TCRdb retains in-frame clones only, with some absent. The sample consists of hundreds of thousands of clones, 92% of them appearing once. Sequencing input: naive CD8+ T cells sorted from blood. The receptors derive from a young man in good health.

The CDR3 loop reads CASSVEGGFPEKLFF. The CDR3 DNA sequence: TGTGCCAGCAGCGTAGAAGGCGGGTTTCCTGAAAAACTGTTTTTT. This rearrangement joins TRBV9 to TRBJ1-4; D remains ambiguous. Germline V gives CDR1 SGDLS, CDR2 YYNGEE. V lost 0 bases to trimming and J lost 7 bases, with 13 bases between them. The CDR3 is 15 amino acids.

The gene calls are TRBV2 and TRBJ1-1; D gene ambiguous. Between the trimmed V and J ends, which lost 3 bases and 0 bases, there was a span of 11 bases. The germline CDR1 and CDR2 sequences are SNHLY and FYNNEI. The CDR3 is 15 residues long. Written as DNA, the CDR3 is TGTGCCAGCAGTGAGATCCGTCAGATGAACACTGAAGCTTTCTTT. Translating it yields CASSEIRQMNTEAFF.

The chain combines TRBV2 with TRBJ1-1; possible D gene TRBD1, 5 bases. Per germline, CDR1 SNHLY and CDR2 FYNNEI. Trimming stripped 7 bases from V and 4 bases from J, with 7 bases between. CDR3 length: 11 residues. The CDR3 DNA follows: TGTGCCAGCAACGGGGGCACTGAAGCTTTCTTT. Translating gives CASNGGTEAFF.

The chain employs TRBV7-2 and TRBJ1-5, with a possible D match to TRBD1 (5 bases). Trimming stripped 1 base from V and 0 bases from J, with 19 bases between. The germline CDR1 and CDR2 sequences are SGHTA and FQGNSA. CDR3 size: 19 residues. The CDR3 coding sequence is TGTGCCAGCAGCTTAGTTCGGTGGGTGCAGGGAAATAGCAATCAGCCCCAGCATTTT. This encodes CASSLVRWVQGNSNQPQHF.

This chain links TRBV27 with TRBJ2-1, with D hard to call. CDR3 size: 19 residues. Between the trimmed V and J ends, which lost 4 bases and 6 bases, there was a span of 28 bases. Germline V gene data show CDR1 as MNHEY and CDR2 as SMNVEV (reference sequence). CDR3 loop: CASSSHPRITSSEVNEQFF. CDR3 in DNA: TGTGCCAGCAGTTCGCACCCCCGGATCACGTCATCCGAAGTCAATGAGCAGTTCTTC.

V usage is TRBV6-1 and J usage is TRBJ2-3, with 9 positions matching TRBD2. V lost 8 bases and J lost 0; bases outside the gene matches: 6. The CDR3 runs 15 residues. Per the germline V gene, CDR1 is MNHNS and CDR2 is SASEGT. DNA of the CDR3: TGTGCCAGCCCTAGCGGGGCCCGAAGCACAGATACGCAGTATTTT. This sequence encodes CASPSGARSTDTQYF.

The count of this clone is one. The chain uses TRBV30 and TRBJ1-5, with D unclear. CDR1 and CDR2 (germline): GTSNPN, SVGIG (reference sequence). V was cut by 1 base and J by 0 bases, with 7 bases left in between. This CDR3 has 14 residues. The CDR3 nucleotides are TGTGCCTGGAGTGCCGCCTATAGCAATCAGCCCCAGCATTTT. Its protein product is CAWSAAYSNQPQHF. Based on the CDR3 plus reference TRBV30 and TRBJ1-5, the full variable domain is SQTIHQWPATLVQPVGSPLSLECTVEGTSNPNLYWYRQAAGRGLQLLFYSVGIGQISSEVPQNLSASRPQDRQFILSSKKLLLSDSGFYLCAWSAAYSNQPQHFGDGTRLSIL.

This sequence joins TRBV7-9 and TRBJ2-7; D assignment may be TRBD1 or TRBD2 (5 bases each). The V gene's germline CDR1 is SEHNR and CDR2 FQNEAQ (reference sequence). CDR3 length: 12 amino acids. V was shortened by 3 bases and J by 5 bases, with 8 bases between the two germline ends. The CDR3 here is CASSFRGDEQYF. The CDR3, as DNA: TGTGCCAGCAGCTTTAGAGGGGACGAGCAGTACTTC.

The rearrangement uses TRBV29-1 and TRBJ2-6, with a possible D match to TRBD1 (5 bases). The CDR3 runs 17 residues. Germline V lookup: CDR1 SQVTM, CDR2 ANQGSEA. Trimming took off 2 bases at V and 2 bases at J, with 16 bases between the two ends. The CDR3 nucleotides read TGCAGCGTTGAAAATAGCCACGAGGACACTGGGGCCAACGTCCTGACTTTC. Its translation: CSVENSHEDTGANVLTF.

V usage is TRBV5-6 and J usage is TRBJ2-7; TRBD2 aligns across 7 bases. Germline V gene data show CDR1 as SGHDT and CDR2 as YYEEEE. The CDR3 sequence is 14 residues long. J was trimmed by 6 bases and V by 1 base; bases with no gene match: 7. The CDR3 region is CASSLLADSPEQYF. Here the CDR3 DNA reads TGTGCCAGCAGCTTGCTAGCGGATTCTCCCGAGCAGTACTTC.

The chain carries TRBV11-2 and TRBJ2-1; D gene uncertain. V lost 1 base, J lost 15 bases, and 10 bases lay in between. The CDR3 runs 11 residues. The germline V gene has CDR1 SGHAT and CDR2 FQNNGV. The CDR3 DNA is TGTGCCAGCAGCTTAGGTCAGCAGTGGTTCTTC. Encoded protein: CASSLGQQWFF.

The chain employs TRBV7-2 and TRBJ2-7, with TRBD2 matching 13 bases. V was pared by 5 bases and J by 3 bases, with 7 bases of the junction left unmatched. Germline V CDR1 and CDR2: SGHTA, FQGNSA. The CDR3 loop spans 16 amino acids. The CDR3 here is CASSLGLAGEDYEQYF. The CDR3 bases are TGTGCCAGCAGCCTCGGACTAGCGGGAGAAGACTACGAGCAGTACTTC.

J is TRBJ2-7 and V is TRBV4-1; D may be TRBD1 or TRBD2 (6 bases each). V lost 3 bases and J lost 7, with 19 bases in between. Germline V CDR1 and CDR2: MGHRA, YSYEKL. The length of the CDR3 is 15 residues. CDR3 region: CASSHAGRLQGEQYF. The CDR3 bases are TGCGCCAGCAGCCACGCGGGACGGCTTCAGGGGGAGCAGTACTTC.

The chain recombines TRBV5-1 with TRBJ1-1, with TRBD1 as a possible D gene (6 bases). V was pared by 4 bases and J by 4 bases, with 17 bases between. CDR1 and CDR2 (germline): SGHRS, YFSETQ. There are 15 residues in the CDR3. As DNA, the CDR3 is TGCGCCAGCAGCCCGGTGGGGCAGGGGATCACTGAAGCTTTCTTT. Protein: CASSPVGQGITEAFF.

V and J are TRBV30 and TRBJ2-7; 12 bases are a match to TRBD2. Losses at the gene ends were 5 bases for V and 0 bases for J; bases not matched to a gene: 11. This CDR3 is 17 amino acids long. In germline, CDR1 is GTSNPN, CDR2 SVGIG (reference sequence). DNA of the CDR3: TGTGCCTGGTTGACTAGCGGGAGTCAAAGAAGCTCCTACGAGCAGTACTTC. Its protein product is CAWLTSGSQRSSYEQYF.

The chain joins TRBV5-4 to TRBJ2-3; 8 nucleotides align to TRBD1. CDR1 and CDR2 from the germline V gene are SGHNT and YYREEE (reference sequence). The CDR3 covers 16 residues. Losses at the gene ends were 4 bases for V and 5 bases for J; bases not matched to a gene: 12. DNA for the CDR3: TGTGCCAGCAGCCGGCCGGGACAGGAGGCTGGAGATACGCAGTATTTT. Amino acid sequence: CASSRPGQEAGDTQYF.

Comment on this clone: This same CDR3 is encoded by further DNA sequences in the sample. V usage is TRBV27 and J usage is TRBJ1-5; D remains ambiguous. The CDR3 contains 15 residues. Trimming stripped 1 base from V and 2 bases from J, with 9 bases between. Per the germline V gene, CDR1 is MNHEY and CDR2 is SMNVEV (reference sequence). The CDR3 DNA is TGTGCCAGCAGTTTATGGTCCGGGGGCAATCAGCCCCAGCATTTT. This codes for CASSLWSGGNQPQHF.